The T cell receptor (beta chain) described here comes from a study of CD8+CD57+ T cells in acquired aplastic anemia. Whole-study context: Sorting CD4+ and CD8+ cells gave DNA averaging approximately 2.9 ug.

In this sample, this clonotype turned up many times. The CDR3 consists of 13 residues. The ends were cut back, 3 bases at V and 4 bases at J, with 10 bases in the middle. Germline V gene data show CDR1 as SGDLS and CDR2 as YYNGEE. CDR3 and TCR beta VDJ profiling relied on a genomic DNA template. MiXCR, run by TCRdb on the reads, gives a single entry per CDR3 protein. The table shows about 190,000 distinct CDR3 sequences, with around three fifths occurring only once. Sequenced: sorted CD4+, CD8+, or CD8+CD57+ T cells (not recorded which) from PBMCs. The TCR originated in a human donor with severe aplastic anemia or a healthy control (not recorded which). The rearrangement joins TRBV9 to TRBJ1-2; no firm D call. CDR3 loop: CASSGPLFYGYTF. CDR3 nucleotides: TGTGCCAGCAGCGGCCCCCTTTTCTATGGCTACACCTTC.